Following are 25 T cell receptor beta chains from one sample sequenced in a study of blood T cell repertoires in COVID-19 (dated by TCRdb to 2020 to 2021). Library construction relied on the immunoSEQ multiplex PCR assay. TCRdb took over this immuneACCESS table, retaining in-frame rearrangements with V and J assigned. Such tables are incomplete; in checked studies, under half of the missing clones stem from an unresolved V gene, and the remainder is unexplained. The sample profile shows about 73,000 clones; 70% to 85% of them were found once. Under 4.5% of the sample is held by the ten biggest clonotypes. The sequenced sample consisted of peripheral blood. Receptors originate from an older woman with acute or convalescent COVID-19.

This clone showed up just once. V usage is TRBV4-2 and J usage is TRBJ2-3; maybe TRBD1 (5 bases). The CDR3 runs 13 residues. CDR1 and CDR2 from the germline V gene are LGHNA and YNFKEQ. V lost 3 bases to trimming and J lost 1 base, with 5 bases between them. CDR3 sequence: CASSQTGTDTQYF. The CDR3 nucleotides read TGTGCCAGCAGCCAGACAGGCACAGATACGCAGTATTTT.

This chain connects TRBV5-1 to TRBJ2-2, with 7 bases lining up with TRBD1. Germline V gene data show CDR1 as SGHRS and CDR2 as YFSETQ. V lost 4 bases to trimming and J lost 9 bases; unmatched junction nucleotides: 12. This CDR3 spans 15 amino acids. CDR3 DNA sequence: TGCGCCAGCAGCGGGGACAGTCGTTTGTCCCGGGAGCTGTTTTTT. It codes for CASSGDSRLSRELFF.

The chain recombines TRBV6-1 with TRBJ2-4, with 7 bases aligning to TRBD2. The CDR3 has 16 residues. V lost 2 bases, J lost 9 bases, and 13 bases stayed unmatched. The V gene's germline CDR1 is MNHNS and CDR2 SASEGT. The CDR3 reads CASSEYPGGYNAIQYF. CDR3 bases: TGTGCCAGCAGTGAATACCCGGGAGGTTATAACGCCATTCAGTACTTC.

The chain links TRBV5-4 to TRBJ2-3; 11 bases are a match to TRBD1. The CDR3 length is 15 residues. CDR1 and CDR2 (germline): SGHNT, YYREEE (reference sequence). Trimming removed 4 bases from V and 1 base from J; junction bases left unmatched: 2. The CDR3 DNA reads TGTGCCAGCAGCATGGGACAGGGGGGCACAGATACGCAGTATTTT. This gives the protein CASSMGQGGTDTQYF.

The V gene is TRBV15, the J gene TRBJ2-7; a weak D match, TRBD2 (5 bases). Germline CDR1 LNHNV, CDR2 YYDKDF (reference sequence). Trimming left V 2 bases short and J 5 bases short, with 16 bases between. CDR3 length: 15 residues. DNA of the CDR3: TGTGCCACCAGCAGACGAGCGGTACGGGCCCACGAGCAGTACTTC. It translates to CATSRRAVRAHEQYF.

The genes are TRBV18 and TRBJ2-1; 9 bases fit TRBD2. The CDR3 is 17 residues long. Per germline, CDR1 KGHSH and CDR2 LQKENI. V shed 2 bases, J shed 8 bases, and the junction held 13 bases outside the gene matches. The CDR3 nucleotides are TGTGCCAGCTCACCAGTTATTAGCGGGAGTTCCCCCCATGAGCAGTTCTTC. This translates into CASSPVISGSSPHEQFF.

The chain has TRBV2 and TRBJ1-1; D gene ambiguous. The V and J ends lost 0 bases and 4 bases respectively, with 6 bases between them. CDR1 is SNHLY, CDR2 FYNNEI, per germline. CDR3 length: 13 amino acids. The chain's CDR3 is CASSEARGTEAFF. The CDR3 DNA reads TGTGCCAGCAGTGAAGCGCGCGGCACTGAAGCTTTCTTT.

The CDR3 nucleotides are TGTGCCAGCAGCTTAGTGCTCGTGGAGGGAGTGCAGTTCTTC. Translated, it gives CASSLVLVEGVQFF. The chain combines TRBV7-8 with TRBJ2-1; D perhaps matches TRBD2 (6 bases). The germline V gene has CDR1 SGHVS and CDR2 FQNEAQ. V shed 1 base and J shed 12 bases, with 16 bases lying between them. The CDR3 has 14 amino acids.

The DNA for the CDR3 is TGTGCCAGCAGCCTGGGACAGGGGGGAACTGAAGCTTTCTTT. This gives the protein CASSLGQGGTEAFF. J is TRBJ1-1 and V is TRBV4-2, with 11 bases lining up with TRBD1. Per germline, CDR1 LGHNA and CDR2 YNFKEQ. There are 14 residues in the CDR3. The V gene end was trimmed by 4 bases and the J gene end by 5 bases; junction bases not matched to a gene: 3.

This chain uses TRBV18 with TRBJ1-6, with TRBD1 identical over 9 bases. V lost 2 bases and J lost 10; bases outside the gene matches: 15. The CDR3 has 18 residues. From germline, CDR1 is KGHSH and CDR2 LQKENI. CDR3 sequence: CASSPTGHRDRVESPLHF. DNA for the CDR3: TGTGCCAGCTCACCAACCGGGCACAGGGACAGGGTGGAATCACCCCTCCACTTT. Full variable domain (missing parts from reference TRBV18 and TRBJ1-6): NAGVMQNPRHLVRRRGQEARLRCSPMKGHSHVYWYRQLPEEGLKFMVYLQKENIIDESGMPKERFSAEFPKEGPSILRIQQVVRGDSAAYFCASSPTGHRDRVESPLHFGNGTRLTVT.

The chain uses TRBV7-3 and TRBJ2-6, with 8 bases lining up with TRBD1. This CDR3 comprises 15 residues. CDR1 and CDR2 from the germline V gene are SGHTA and FQGTGA. V lost 4 bases to trimming and J lost 4 bases; unmatched junction nucleotides: 3. The CDR3 sequence is CASSSGGPGANVLTF. CDR3 sequence (DNA): TGTGCCAGCAGCTCAGGGGGCCCCGGGGCCAACGTCCTGACTTTC.

This chain joins TRBV24-1 and TRBJ1-5, with a possible D match to TRBD1 (6 bases). The CDR3 is 16 amino acids. V was shortened by 2 bases and J by 1 base, with 11 bases between the two germline ends. CDR1 is KGHDR and CDR2 is SFDVKD in the germline V gene. CDR3 residues: CATSDYSTGSNQPQHF. CDR3 in DNA: TGTGCCACCAGTGATTATAGCACAGGGAGCAATCAGCCCCAGCATTTT.

This clone was observed a few times. The CDR3 DNA sequence: TGTGCCAGCAGGCGACAGGGGGCTAGCAATCAGCCCCAGCATTTT. Encoded protein: CASRRQGASNQPQHF. The chain has TRBV7-2 and TRBJ1-5, with 10 bases that match TRBD1. CDR3 length: 15 residues. The junction had 2 bases not matched to a gene; V was cut back by 6 bases and J by 0 bases. The germline gives CDR1 SGHTA, CDR2 FQGNSA. Filled out from reference TRBV7-2 and TRBJ1-5, the complete variable domain reads GAGVSQSPSNKVTEKGKDVELRCDPISGHTALYWYRQSLGQGLEFLIYFQGNSAPDKSGLPSDRFSAERTGGSVSTLTIQRTQQEDSAVYLCASRRQGASNQPQHFGDGTRLSIL.

The rearrangement links TRBV9 to TRBJ1-1, with TRBD1 as a possible D gene (5 bases). Germline V gives CDR1 SGDLS, CDR2 YYNGEE. This CDR3 spans 14 amino acids. V lost 0 bases, J lost 7 bases, and 13 bases lay in between. The CDR3 DNA reads TGTGCCAGCAGCGTAGGGGGCGCAGCGTTTGAAGCTTTCTTT. Amino acids: CASSVGGAAFEAFF.

DNA for the CDR3: TGTGCCAGCAGCGCCACACAGGATTACTCCTACGAGCAGTACTTC. It yields the protein CASSATQDYSYEQYF. The chain is built from TRBV7-9 and TRBJ2-7; D perhaps matches TRBD1 (5 bases). Germline CDR1 and CDR2: SEHNR and FQNEAQ (reference sequence). With 5 bases removed from V and 0 bases from J, the gap between germline ends came to 14 bases. CDR3 length: 15 residues.

The rearrangement joins TRBV3-1 (or the pseudogene TRBV3-2) to TRBJ2-2; D unresolved. CDR1 LGHDT and CDR2 YNNKEL come from the germline V gene (reference sequence). V was clipped by 4 bases and J by 6 bases, with 9 bases between them. The CDR3 is 13 amino acids. The CDR3, as DNA: TGTGCCAGCAGCCTTTCCTATGCCGGGGAGCTGTTTTTT. It specifies CASSLSYAGELFF.

The chain couples TRBV6-5 to TRBJ1-2, with 10 bases that match TRBD1. Germline V gene data show CDR1 as MNHEY and CDR2 as SVGAGI. The CDR3 runs 15 residues. The V and J ends lost 10 bases and 4 bases, in that order; junction bases with no gene match: 12. As DNA, the CDR3 is TGTGCCACCTCAGGGAGACAGGGGGCCGCCTATGGCTACACCTTC. Translated: CATSGRQGAAYGYTF.

The V call is TRBV6-4, the J call TRBJ1-2; TRBD1 agrees at 10 bases. The germline V gene encodes CDR1 MRHNA and CDR2 SNTAGT. The trim removed 4 bases at V and 3 bases at J, leaving 17 bases unmatched. CDR3 length equals 19 residues. CDR3 amino acids: CASSAPTTGGRQVHYGYTF. The CDR3 DNA reads TGTGCCAGCAGTGCCCCCACGACAGGGGGCCGCCAAGTGCACTATGGCTACACCTTC.

The chain combines TRBV15 with TRBJ1-2; 7 nucleotides agree with TRBD1. The CDR3 consists of 16 residues. The J segment lost 7 bases and the V segment lost 1 base, leaving 12 bases of the junction unmatched. In germline, CDR1 is LNHNV, CDR2 YYDKDF (reference sequence). The CDR3 coding sequence is TGTGCCACCAGCAGAGGGGAATACAGGGGCGGAGGTGGCTACACCTTC. Protein product: CATSRGEYRGGGGYTF.

J is TRBJ2-7 and V is TRBV10-1; tentative D call: TRBD1 (5 bases). In germline, CDR1 is WNHNN, CDR2 SYGVQD (reference sequence). This CDR3 comprises 14 residues. With 7 bases removed from V and 0 bases from J, the gap between germline ends came to 13 bases. CDR3 in amino acids: CASITGLSSYEQYF. The CDR3 nucleotides read TGCGCCAGCATTACAGGATTGAGCTCCTACGAGCAGTACTTC.

This clone was detected once. The chain uses TRBV24-1 and TRBJ2-2; D may be TRBD2 (6 bases). Trimming took 5 bases from V and 7 from J, leaving 13 bases between them. There are 14 residues in the CDR3. Germline loops: CDR1 KGHDR, CDR2 SFDVKD. The CDR3 loop reads CATSVGGLGGELFF. CDR3 coding DNA: TGTGCCACCAGTGTCGGGGGACTGGGCGGGGAGCTGTTTTTT.

The genes are TRBV28 and TRBJ2-5, with a possible D match to TRBD2 (5 bases). The CDR3 is made up of 16 amino acids. CDR1 is MDHEN, CDR2 SYDVKM, per germline. V shed 7 bases and J shed 1 base, with 19 bases lying between them. The CDR3 nucleotides read TGTGCCAGCAAAAACCCTCCCGGTGGGAGCCAAGAGACCCAGTACTTC. It translates to CASKNPPGGSQETQYF.

The J gene is TRBJ2-3, the V gene TRBV7-6; 14 bases are a match to TRBD2. The trim removed 4 bases at V and 8 bases at J, leaving 8 bases unmatched. CDR3 length equals 16 residues. The germline gives CDR1 SGHVS, CDR2 FNYEAQ. In DNA form, the CDR3 reads TGTGCCAGCAGCTCGGGACTAGCGGGAGTTCTTGGTACGCAGTATTTT. It encodes CASSSGLAGVLGTQYF.

The J gene is TRBJ2-3, the V gene TRBV4-2; TRBD2 aligns across 16 bases. The CDR3 runs 15 residues. After removal of 3 bases from V and 14 bases from J, the junction contained 8 bases not matched to a gene. In germline, CDR1 is LGHNA, CDR2 YNFKEQ. Here the CDR3 reads CASSQPGTSGRDLYF. The CDR3 bases are TGTGCCAGCAGCCAGCCCGGGACTAGCGGGAGGGACCTGTATTTT.

The chain uses TRBV15 and TRBJ1-1; D is uncertain. V was cut by 2 bases and J by 0 bases, with 10 bases left in between. This CDR3 is built from 15 residues. From germline, CDR1 is LNHNV and CDR2 YYDKDF (reference sequence). The CDR3 DNA sequence: TGTGCCACCAGCAGACCCACAAGTATGAACACTGAAGCTTTCTTT. Residues: CATSRPTSMNTEAFF.